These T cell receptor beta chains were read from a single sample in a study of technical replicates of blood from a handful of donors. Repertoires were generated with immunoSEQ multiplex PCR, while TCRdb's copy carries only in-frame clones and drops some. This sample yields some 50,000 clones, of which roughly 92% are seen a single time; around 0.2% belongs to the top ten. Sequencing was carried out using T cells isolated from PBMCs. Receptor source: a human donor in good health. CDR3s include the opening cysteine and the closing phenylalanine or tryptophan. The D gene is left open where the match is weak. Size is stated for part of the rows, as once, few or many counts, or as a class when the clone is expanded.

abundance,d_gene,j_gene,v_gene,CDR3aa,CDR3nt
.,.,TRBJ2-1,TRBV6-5,CASSYLPPGNEQFF,TGTGCCAGCAGTTACCTCCCTCCGGGCAATGAGCAGTTCTTC
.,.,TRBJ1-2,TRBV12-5,CASGLIGGGYTF,TGTGCTAGTGGTTTGATAGGGGGTGGCTACACCTTC
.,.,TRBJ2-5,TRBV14,CASSLERAILETQYF,TGTGCCAGCAGCCTCGAGAGGGCCATCTTAGAGACCCAGTACTTC
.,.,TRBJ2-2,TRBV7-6,CASSFPWGQENRAPNTGELFF,TGTGCCAGCAGCTTCCCATGGGGCCAGGAGAACAGGGCCCCTAACACCGGGGAGCTGTTTTTT
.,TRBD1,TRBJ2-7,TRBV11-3,CASSSRDRGSYEQYF,TGTGCCAGCAGCTCCCGGGACAGGGGTTCATACGAGCAGTACTTC
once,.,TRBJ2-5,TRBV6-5,CASRAVSKETQYF,TGTGCCAGCCGAGCGGTTAGCAAAGAGACCCAGTACTTC
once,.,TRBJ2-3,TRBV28,CASSFPGNTDTQYF,TGTGCCAGCAGTTTCCCAGGAAACACAGATACGCAGTATTTT
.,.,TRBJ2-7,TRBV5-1,CASSLEGWGRSIGEQYF,TGCGCCAGCAGCTTGGAGGGCTGGGGGCGAAGTATCGGAGAGCAGTACTTC
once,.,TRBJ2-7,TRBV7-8,CASSFRYEQYF,TGTGCCAGCAGCTTTCGGTACGAGCAGTACTTC
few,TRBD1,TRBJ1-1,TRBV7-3,CASSLFDRDTEAFF,TGTGCCAGCAGCTTATTCGACAGGGACACTGAAGCTTTCTTT
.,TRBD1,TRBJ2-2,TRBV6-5,CASSRTGYTGELFF,TGTGCCAGCAGCCGGACAGGCTACACCGGGGAGCTGTTTTTT
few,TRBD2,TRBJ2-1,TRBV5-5,CASSWTSGSEDEQFF,TGTGCCAGCAGCTGGACTAGCGGGAGTGAGGATGAGCAGTTCTTC
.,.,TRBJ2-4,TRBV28,CASSSPLHRAKNIQYF,TGTGCCAGCAGTTCACCCCTACACAGAGCCAAAAACATTCAGTACTTC
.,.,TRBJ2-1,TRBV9,CASSVGLSRGNEQFF,TGTGCCAGCAGCGTCGGTCTAAGCCGGGGCAATGAGCAGTTCTTC
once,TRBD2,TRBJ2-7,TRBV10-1,CASRGLAFSEQYF,TGCGCCAGCAGGGGACTAGCTTTTTCCGAGCAGTACTTC
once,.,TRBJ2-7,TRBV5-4,CASSWRDEGYEQYF,TGTGCCAGCAGCTGGAGGGACGAGGGCTACGAGCAGTACTTC
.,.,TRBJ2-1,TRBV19,CASSSRQNNEQFF,TGTGCCAGTAGTTCAAGACAGAACAATGAGCAGTTCTTC
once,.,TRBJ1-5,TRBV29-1,CSVGAGGGQPQHF,TGCAGCGTTGGGGCTGGAGGCGGACAGCCCCAGCATTTT
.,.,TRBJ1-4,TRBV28,CASSLMRGAQTNEKLFF,TGTGCCAGCAGTTTAATGCGGGGGGCGCAAACTAATGAAAAACTGTTTTTT
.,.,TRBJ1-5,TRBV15,CATTEGGNYQPQHF,TGTGCCACCACGGAGGGAGGGAATTATCAGCCCCAGCATTTT
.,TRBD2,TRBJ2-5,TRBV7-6,CAGSPSGGLQETQYF,TGTGCCGGTAGTCCAAGCGGGGGATTACAAGAGACCCAGTACTTC
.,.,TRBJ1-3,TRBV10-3,CAISSGNTIYF,TGTGCCATCTCGTCTGGAAACACCATATATTTT
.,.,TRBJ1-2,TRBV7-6,CASSSPTVPGYTF,TGTGCCAGCAGCTCCCCTACCGTCCCTGGCTACACCTTC
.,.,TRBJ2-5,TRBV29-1,CSVIPPRAGTETQYF,TGCAGCGTTATTCCACCTAGGGCGGGGACGGAGACCCAGTACTTC
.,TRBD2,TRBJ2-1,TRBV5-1,CASSLGRTSGRAQEQFF,TGCGCCAGCAGCTTGGGGAGGACTAGCGGGAGGGCCCAGGAGCAGTTCTTC
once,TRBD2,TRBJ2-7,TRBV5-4,CASSLVSGGKEQYF,TGTGCCAGCAGCTTGGTTAGCGGGGGAAAAGAGCAGTACTTC
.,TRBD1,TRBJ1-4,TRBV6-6,CASSYYRGTVNEKLFF,TGTGCCAGCAGTTACTATCGCGGGACAGTCAACGAAAAACTGTTTTTT
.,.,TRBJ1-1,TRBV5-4,CASSLGLAPEAFF,TGTGCCAGCAGCCTGGGACTGGCCCCTGAAGCTTTCTTT
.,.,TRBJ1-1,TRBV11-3,CASGNTEAFF,TGTGCCAGCGGCAACACTGAAGCTTTCTTT
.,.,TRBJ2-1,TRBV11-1,CASSLENYQQFF,TGTGCCAGCAGCTTAGAGAACTACCAGCAGTTCTTC
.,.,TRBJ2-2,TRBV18,CASSASGNTGELFF,TGTGCCAGCTCAGCGAGCGGGAACACCGGGGAGCTGTTTTTT
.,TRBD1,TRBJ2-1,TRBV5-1,CASSPGQGSYNEQFF,TGCGCCAGCAGCCCCGGACAGGGCTCCTACAATGAGCAGTTCTTC
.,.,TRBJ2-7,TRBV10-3,CAISTTLRESYEQYF,TGTGCCATCAGCACCACGCTCCGGGAGTCCTACGAGCAGTACTTC
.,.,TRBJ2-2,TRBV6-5,CASSYSSRPGELFF,TGTGCCAGCAGTTACTCATCCAGGCCCGGGGAGCTGTTTTTT